This T cell receptor (beta chain) was sequenced during a study of graft-versus-host responses after intestinal transplantation. Measured with immunoSEQ multiplex PCR; TCRdb has only the in-frame clones, and not every one. Among around 90,000 clones listed, 80% to 95% were seen once. On this clone: Its antigen is not known.

Findings and limits, study-wide: Marrow from the recipient contained GvH clones, some of which had appeared first in ileum or blood. The highest levels of circulating GvH clones went along with early declines in HvG clones after transplant.

The clonotype was recovered from a human donor who was the organ donor for an intestinal transplant. The sample consisted of unstimulated CD8+ T cells sorted from spleen or lymph node cells, taken before transplant.

CDR3 bases: TGTGCCAGCAGCTTGAGCGGGACTAGCGGCGCCAATGAGCAGTTCTTC. It is translated as CASSLSGTSGANEQFF. V gene TRBV7-8 combines with J gene TRBJ2-1; TRBD2 matches 11 bases. Germline CDR1 reads SGHVS; CDR2 reads FQNEAQ. The junction had 7 bases not matched to a gene; V was cut back by 3 bases and J by 6 bases. The CDR3 length is 16 residues.